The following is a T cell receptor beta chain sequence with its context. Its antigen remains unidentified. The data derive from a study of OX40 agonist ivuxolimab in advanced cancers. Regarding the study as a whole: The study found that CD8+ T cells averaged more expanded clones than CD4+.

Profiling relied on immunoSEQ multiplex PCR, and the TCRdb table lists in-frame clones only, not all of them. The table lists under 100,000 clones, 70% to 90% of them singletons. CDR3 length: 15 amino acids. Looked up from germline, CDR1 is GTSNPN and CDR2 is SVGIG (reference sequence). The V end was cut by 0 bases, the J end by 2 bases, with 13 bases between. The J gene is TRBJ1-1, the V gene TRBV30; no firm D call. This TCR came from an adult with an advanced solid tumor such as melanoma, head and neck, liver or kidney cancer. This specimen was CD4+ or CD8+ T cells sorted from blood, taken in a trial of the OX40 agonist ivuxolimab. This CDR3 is CAWSVGFNPNTEAFF. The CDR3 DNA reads TGTGCCTGGAGTGTTGGGTTCAACCCTAACACTGAAGCTTTCTTT.